The 16 T cell receptor beta chains in this list originate from one sample, sequenced in a study of patients and donors after allogeneic stem cell transplantation. TCRdb analysed the RT-PCR reads with MiXCR anew, one entry per CDR3 protein. Counted here are about 4,000 distinct CDR3 sequences, roughly 16% occurring once; the ten biggest clones make up more than 70%. The sequencing sample was made of blood, either unsorted or a sorted T cell fraction (not recorded which). Receptor source: a human donor who was either an allogeneic HSCT recipient or a stem cell or donor lymphocyte infusion donor (not recorded which). It is not recorded whose cells these are; they may come from a transplant donor.

The chain joins TRBV9 to TRBJ2-1; the match to TRBD2 covers 7 bases. V shed 5 bases, J shed 6 bases, and the junction held 11 bases outside the gene matches. This CDR3 region has 15 residues. Germline values: CDR1 SGDLS, CDR2 YYNGEE. CDR3 coding DNA: TGTGCCAGCAGTCTTAGCGGGCTCACGGGCAATGAGCAGTTCTTC. Its protein is CASSLSGLTGNEQFF.

The chain uses TRBV28 and TRBJ2-2; the D gene could be TRBD1 or TRBD2 (6 bases each). This CDR3 is built from 15 residues. Looked up from germline, CDR1 is MDHEN and CDR2 is SYDVKM. V was trimmed by 9 bases and J by 3 bases, leaving 17 bases between them. This chain's CDR3 is CASIGGGTHTGELFF. The CDR3 DNA reads as TGTGCCAGTATTGGAGGGGGTACCCACACCGGGGAGCTGTTTTTT.

This clonotype was observed a few times. This chain joins TRBV6-2 or TRBV6-3 and TRBJ1-2; TRBD1 agrees at 8 bases. The CDR3 sequence is 16 residues long. CDR1 is MNHEY and CDR2 is SVGEGT in the germline V gene. With 8 bases clipped from V and 2 bases from J, the junction kept 13 bases outside the gene matches. The CDR3 sequence is CASRPGTGVKNYGYTF. CDR3 DNA: TGTGCCAGCCGCCCGGGGACAGGAGTCAAAAACTATGGCTACACCTTC.

CDR3 DNA: TGTGCCAGCAGCCCTCCTCTGCGGGGGCCCTCCTACAATGAGCAGTTCTTC. It is translated as CASSPPLRGPSYNEQFF. The rearrangement uses TRBV13 and TRBJ2-1; TRBD2 is a possible D gene (7 bases). The CDR3 has 17 amino acids. Trimming took off 5 bases at V and 0 bases at J, with 17 bases between the two ends. Germline assignment: CDR1 PRHDT and CDR2 FYEKMQ (reference sequence).

The chain is built from TRBV18 and TRBJ1-1; tentative D call: TRBD1 (6 bases). V was cut by 4 bases and J by 1 base, with 7 bases left in between. Looked up from germline, CDR1 is KGHSH and CDR2 is LQKENI. CDR3 size: 13 residues. The CDR3 DNA reads TGTGCCAGCTCACTGACAGGGAACACTGAAGCTTTCTTT. Translation gives CASSLTGNTEAFF.

This clonotype showed up many times. The rearrangement links TRBV5-1 to TRBJ1-5; 7 positions agree with TRBD1. The trim removed 4 bases at V and 3 bases at J, leaving 4 bases unmatched. Germline V CDR1 and CDR2: SGHRS, YFSETQ. This CDR3 has 14 residues. The CDR3 sequence is CASSQTGLNQPQHF. The CDR3 coding sequence is TGCGCCAGCAGCCAGACAGGGCTCAATCAGCCCCAGCATTTT.

This clonotype was counted between two and nine times. This chain connects TRBV7-9 to TRBJ1-4; no firm D call. V dropped 5 bases and J dropped 2 bases, with 9 bases sitting between them. The germline CDR1 and CDR2 sequences are SEHNR and FQNEAQ (reference sequence). The CDR3 is made up of 14 amino acids. The CDR3 region is CASSHGRTNEKLFF. The CDR3 DNA reads as TGTGCCAGCAGCCATGGTCGGACTAATGAAAAACTGTTTTTT.

In its sample, this clonotype was seen a few times. The gene calls are TRBV6-5 and TRBJ2-3; D gene ambiguous. Germline V gene lookup returns CDR1 MNHEY and CDR2 SVGAGI. Between the trimmed V and J ends, which lost 5 bases and 0 bases, there was a span of 9 bases. This CDR3 has 14 residues. The CDR3 DNA reads as TGTGCCAGCAGTCCCGCGGCTAGCACAGATACGCAGTATTTT. Protein: CASSPAASTDTQYF.

The chain is built from TRBV5-1 and TRBJ1-5; a possible D gene is TRBD1 (5 bases). This CDR3 is built from 14 residues. V lost 3 bases to trimming and J lost 7 bases, with 14 bases between them. From germline, CDR1 is SGHRS and CDR2 YFSETQ. CDR3 region: CASSSGRVGQPQHF. CDR3 nucleotide sequence: TGCGCCAGCAGCTCCGGCAGGGTTGGCCAGCCCCAGCATTTT.

The chain combines TRBV5-1 with TRBJ1-1; maybe TRBD1 (6 bases). The germline gives CDR1 SGHRS, CDR2 YFSETQ. The CDR3 has 16 amino acids. V was pared by 8 bases and J by 3 bases, with 23 bases between. DNA for the CDR3: TGCGCCAGTGGACCGGGACACCTCCCTGGGCACACTGAAGCTTTCTTT. Encoded protein: CASGPGHLPGHTEAFF.

In this sample, this clonotype turned up a few times. The chain carries TRBV5-5 and TRBJ1-5; D is unclear. CDR1 and CDR2 from the germline V gene are SGHKS and YYEKEE (reference sequence). Trimming left V 4 bases short and J 1 base short, with 12 bases between. The CDR3 is made up of 15 amino acids. In nucleotides, the CDR3 is TGTGCCAGCAGCCGTAGGGCGGACAGCAATCAGCCCCAGCATTTT. It yields the protein CASSRRADSNQPQHF.

The V call is TRBV7-9, the J call TRBJ1-4; TRBD1 agrees at 9 bases. Germline CDR1 is SEHNR and CDR2 is FQNEAQ (reference sequence). CDR3 length equals 17 residues. V dropped 0 bases and J dropped 5; count of bases not matched to a gene: 7. CDR3 in amino acids: CASSLARSGTGNEKLFF. As DNA, the CDR3 is TGTGCCAGCAGCTTAGCGAGAAGTGGGACAGGGAATGAAAAACTGTTTTTT.

The V gene is TRBV7-9, the J gene TRBJ2-5; maybe TRBD1 (5 bases). V was trimmed by 1 base and J by 5 bases, leaving 14 bases between them. In germline, CDR1 is SEHNR, CDR2 FQNEAQ (reference sequence). The CDR3 runs 15 residues. In nucleotides, the CDR3 is TGTGCCAGCAGCTTAGGGCAGGGAAGTGGGGAGACCCAGTACTTC. Translated, it gives CASSLGQGSGETQYF.

This clonotype was counted a few times. V and J are TRBV5-1 and TRBJ2-2; D is perhaps TRBD2 (6 bases). This CDR3 has 15 residues. The V end was cut by 3 bases, the J end by 1 base, with 10 bases between. Germline V CDR1 and CDR2: SGHRS, YFSETQ. The CDR3 loop is CASSYGRGNTGELFF. In DNA form, the CDR3 reads TGCGCCAGCAGCTACGGGCGGGGGAACACCGGGGAGCTGTTTTTT. The whole variable domain, remainder taken from reference TRBV5-1 and TRBJ2-2, is KAGVTQTPRYLIKTRGQQVTLSCSPISGHRSVSWYQQTPGQGLQFLFEYFSETQRNKGNFPGRFSGRQFSNSRSEMNVSTLELGDSALYLCASSYGRGNTGELFFGEGSRLTVL.

This chain connects TRBV7-9 to TRBJ2-7; D is possibly TRBD1 (5 bases). The CDR3 spans 16 residues. Germline V gene sequence: CDR1 SEHNR, CDR2 FQNEAQ (reference sequence). The ends were cut back, 0 bases at V and 10 bases at J, with 22 bases in the middle. In DNA form, the CDR3 reads TGTGCCAGCAGCTTAGCGCGTCATACCCAAGGGGTAGCACAGTACTTC. Translating it yields CASSLARHTQGVAQYF.

The rearrangement joins TRBV6-2 or TRBV6-3 to TRBJ1-1; the D is unclear. The CDR3 has 14 residues. Germline CDR1 and CDR2: MNHEY and SVGEGT. The V gene lost 3 bases and the J gene lost 3 bases, with 11 bases spanning the gap. The CDR3 nucleotides read TGTGCCAGCAGTTATAGCCATTCATACACTGAAGCTTTCTTT. Amino acid sequence: CASSYSHSYTEAFF.